This is a list of T cell receptor beta chains from one sample in a study of blood T cell repertoires in COVID-19. Generated by immunoSEQ multiplex PCR, the TCRdb table keeps only in-frame clones and is missing some. Seen here are hundreds of thousands of clones, roughly 90% observed once, and the top ten hold roughly 1.4%. The sample comprised peripheral blood. The receptors were gathered from a woman in her thirties with active or convalescent COVID-19. Both conserved end residues are part of each CDR3. Fields, in order: V gene, D gene, clone size, CDR3 length, J gene, CDR3 protein, CDR3 DNA. The D gene is left open where the match is weak. Some rows have no size entry. The others give once, few or many, or a class for an expanded clone.

V: TRBV2; D: NA; size: few; length: 17; J: TRBJ2-6; CDR3: CASTHPTYFSGANVLTF; DNA: TGTGCCAGCACCCATCCCACGTACTTCTCTGGGGCCAACGTCCTGACTTTC
V: TRBV5-4; D: TRBD1; size: NA; length: 15; J: TRBJ1-1; CDR3: CASSPDRVPNTEAFF; DNA: TGTGCCAGCAGCCCCGACAGGGTCCCTAACACTGAAGCTTTCTTT
V: TRBV10-3; D: NA; size: NA; length: 15; J: TRBJ1-1; CDR3: CAISESISKNTEAFF; DNA: TGTGCCATCAGTGAGTCGATCAGTAAGAACACTGAAGCTTTCTTT
V: TRBV12-3/TRBV12-4; D: NA; size: few; length: 11; J: TRBJ1-3; CDR3: CASSFLYTIYF; DNA: TGTGCCAGCAGTTTCTTGTACACCATATATTTT
V: TRBV19; D: TRBD1; size: NA; length: 13; J: TRBJ1-2; CDR3: CASSMTGGYGYTF; DNA: TGTGCCAGTAGTATGACAGGGGGCTATGGCTACACCTTC
V: TRBV5-1; D: NA; size: NA; length: 15; J: TRBJ1-2; CDR3: CASSKVRGVDYGYTF; DNA: TGCGCCAGCAGCAAAGTCAGGGGCGTGGACTATGGCTACACCTTC
V: TRBV18; D: TRBD1; size: NA; length: 15; J: TRBJ1-6; CDR3: CASSPGQGPNSPLHF; DNA: TGTGCCAGCTCCCCAGGACAGGGGCCTAATTCACCCCTCCACTTT
V: TRBV19; D: TRBD1; size: NA; length: 13; J: TRBJ2-7; CDR3: CASSNRGSHEQYF; DNA: TGTGCCAGTAGTAACAGGGGATCCCACGAGCAGTACTTC
V: TRBV11-2; D: NA; size: NA; length: 12; J: TRBJ1-1; CDR3: CASSLEAGEAFF; DNA: TGTGCCAGCAGCTTAGAAGCAGGAGAAGCTTTCTTT
V: TRBV7-2; D: NA; size: NA; length: 17; J: TRBJ1-5; CDR3: CASSRSTQQGGHQPQHF; DNA: TGTGCCAGCAGTCGTAGTACACAACAGGGTGGTCATCAGCCCCAGCATTTT
V: TRBV7-9; D: NA; size: NA; length: 14; J: TRBJ1-4; CDR3: CASSRIATNEKLFF; DNA: TGTGCCAGCAGCCGCATAGCAACTAATGAAAAACTGTTTTTT
V: TRBV6-5; D: NA; size: NA; length: 14; J: TRBJ1-2; CDR3: CASSYSLENYGYTF; DNA: TGTGCCAGCAGCTACTCACTGGAGAACTATGGCTACACCTTC
V: TRBV4-1; D: NA; size: NA; length: 16; J: TRBJ1-1; CDR3: CASSERQATLNTEAFF; DNA: TGCGCCAGCAGCGAGAGACAGGCTACCCTGAACACTGAAGCTTTCTTT
V: TRBV18; D: NA; size: NA; length: 15; J: TRBJ1-2; CDR3: CASSRGTDPNYGYTF; DNA: TGTGCCAGCTCACGCGGGACGGACCCTAACTATGGCTACACCTTC
V: TRBV7-9; D: NA; size: NA; length: 14; J: TRBJ1-1; CDR3: CASRLIQEATEAFF; DNA: TGTGCCAGCAGACTCATACAGGAAGCCACTGAAGCTTTCTTT
V: TRBV5-1; D: NA; size: NA; length: 14; J: TRBJ2-7; CDR3: CASSLGTVNYEQYF; DNA: TGCGCCAGCAGCTTGGGGACAGTGAACTACGAGCAGTACTTC
V: TRBV24-1; D: NA; size: NA; length: 14; J: TRBJ2-1; CDR3: CATSDLGRGTEQFF; DNA: TGTGCCACCAGTGATTTGGGCAGGGGAACTGAGCAGTTCTTC
V: TRBV19; D: TRBD2; size: NA; length: 15; J: TRBJ2-3; CDR3: CASTDSGRRTDTQYF; DNA: TGTGCCAGTACCGATAGCGGGAGAAGGACAGATACGCAGTATTTT
V: TRBV13; D: NA; size: NA; length: 15; J: TRBJ1-1; CDR3: CASSYVQGELDEAFF; DNA: TGTGCCAGCAGCTACGTTCAGGGTGAACTTGATGAAGCTTTCTTT
V: TRBV19; D: NA; size: NA; length: 15; J: TRBJ1-3; CDR3: CASNPTGTSGNTIYF; DNA: TGTGCCAGTAACCCGACAGGCACATCTGGAAACACCATATATTTT
V: TRBV19; D: NA; size: NA; length: 15; J: TRBJ1-1; CDR3: CASSIEGRGNTEAFF; DNA: TGTGCCAGTAGTATAGAGGGCAGGGGGAACACTGAAGCTTTCTTT
V: TRBV5-6; D: NA; size: few; length: 15; J: TRBJ2-1; CDR3: CASSLEGSGVNEQFF; DNA: TGTGCCAGCAGCTTGGAAGGTAGCGGAGTCAATGAGCAGTTCTTC
V: TRBV5-1; D: TRBD1; size: NA; length: 14; J: TRBJ2-3; CDR3: CASSQPGQGVPQYF; DNA: TGCGCCAGCAGCCAGCCGGGACAGGGGGTTCCGCAGTATTTT
V: TRBV7-2; D: NA; size: NA; length: 14; J: TRBJ1-4; CDR3: CASSLTGIGEKLFF; DNA: TGTGCCAGCAGCCTCACAGGGATTGGGGAAAAACTGTTTTTT
V: TRBV3-1/TRBV3-2; D: TRBD2; size: NA; length: 17; J: TRBJ2-3; CDR3: CASSSRRGAGGVDTQYF; DNA: TGTGCCAGCAGCTCCCGCCGGGGAGCGGGGGGGGTAGATACGCAGTATTTT
V: TRBV11-2; D: TRBD2; size: NA; length: 16; J: TRBJ2-7; CDR3: CASSLGSGSKSYEQYF; DNA: TGTGCCAGCAGCTTAGGCAGCGGGAGCAAATCCTACGAGCAGTACTTC
V: TRBV6-1; D: NA; size: NA; length: 15; J: TRBJ1-5; CDR3: CASSEEGGNNQPQHF; DNA: TGTGCCAGCAGTGAAGAAGGCGGCAACAATCAGCCCCAGCATTTT
V: TRBV3-1/TRBV3-2; D: NA; size: NA; length: 13; J: TRBJ1-2; CDR3: CASSRLFNYGYTF; DNA: TGTGCCAGCAGCCGACTATTTAATTATGGCTACACCTTC
V: TRBV5-1; D: TRBD2; size: NA; length: 23; J: TRBJ2-1; CDR3: CASSPKPRLAGAADTSSYNEQFF; DNA: TGCGCCAGCAGCCCAAAACCCCGCCTAGCGGGAGCCGCTGACACGAGCTCCTACAATGAGCAGTTCTTC
V: TRBV10-1; D: TRBD1; size: NA; length: 15; J: TRBJ2-1; CDR3: CASSEGTAAYNEQFF; DNA: TGCGCCAGCAGCGAAGGGACAGCCGCCTACAATGAGCAGTTCTTC
V: TRBV7-8; D: TRBD1; size: NA; length: 16; J: TRBJ1-2; CDR3: CASSFGDRGSTYGYTF; DNA: TGTGCCAGCAGCTTTGGGGACAGGGGAAGTACCTATGGCTACACCTTC
V: TRBV6-5; D: NA; size: few; length: 14; J: TRBJ1-1; CDR3: CARRRRGMNTEAFF; DNA: TGTGCCAGGCGCAGGCGGGGGATGAACACTGAAGCTTTCTTT
V: TRBV2; D: TRBD2; size: NA; length: 15; J: TRBJ2-2; CDR3: CASSGAGGTTGELFF; DNA: TGTGCCAGCAGCGGAGCGGGGGGGACCACCGGGGAGCTGTTTTTT
V: TRBV6-1; D: NA; size: NA; length: 14; J: TRBJ1-2; CDR3: CASSEAQGNYGYTF; DNA: TGTGCCAGCAGTGAAGCTCAGGGTAACTATGGCTACACCTTC
V: TRBV30; D: NA; size: NA; length: 17; J: TRBJ1-4; CDR3: CAWSGHRELAGNEKLFF; DNA: TGTGCCTGGAGTGGGCACAGGGAACTCGCCGGGAATGAAAAACTGTTTTTT
V: TRBV3-1/TRBV3-2; D: TRBD1; size: NA; length: 15; J: TRBJ2-7; CDR3: CASSQSPGTAYEQYF; DNA: TGTGCCAGCAGCCAATCCCCTGGGACAGCCTACGAGCAGTACTTC
V: TRBV5-1; D: TRBD1; size: NA; length: 14; J: TRBJ1-1; CDR3: CASSFREGAAEAFF; DNA: TGCGCCAGCAGCTTTCGGGAGGGGGCGGCTGAAGCTTTCTTT
V: TRBV12-5; D: NA; size: NA; length: 15; J: TRBJ1-1; CDR3: CASGFVGSLNTEAFF; DNA: TGTGCTAGTGGTTTTGTGGGCAGCCTGAACACTGAAGCTTTCTTT
V: TRBV3-1/TRBV3-2; D: NA; size: NA; length: 15; J: TRBJ1-6; CDR3: CASSGAGGQNSPLHF; DNA: TGTGCCAGCAGCGGGGCCGGGGGGCAAAATTCACCCCTCCACTTT
V: TRBV5-4; D: NA; size: NA; length: 14; J: TRBJ2-7; CDR3: CASSWGGAAYEQYF; DNA: TGTGCCAGCAGCTGGGGTGGGGCGGCCTACGAGCAGTACTTC
V: TRBV6-5; D: NA; size: NA; length: 13; J: TRBJ2-3; CDR3: CASSPLGSDTQYF; DNA: TGTGCCAGCAGTCCCCTGGGTAGCGATACGCAGTATTTT
V: TRBV5-1; D: NA; size: NA; length: 14; J: TRBJ1-4; CDR3: CASRESRTSEKLFF; DNA: TGCGCCAGCCGGGAAAGCAGGACGAGTGAAAAACTGTTTTTT
V: TRBV30; D: TRBD1; size: NA; length: 12; J: TRBJ1-3; CDR3: CAGTVTGNTIYF; DNA: TGTGCCGGGACAGTTACTGGAAACACCATATATTTT
V: TRBV27; D: TRBD1; size: NA; length: 15; J: TRBJ1-1; CDR3: CASSPRQGWDTEAFF; DNA: TGTGCCAGCAGTCCTAGACAGGGTTGGGACACTGAAGCTTTCTTT
V: TRBV6-5; D: NA; size: NA; length: 12; J: TRBJ1-3; CDR3: CASIVSGNTIYF; DNA: TGTGCCAGCATCGTTTCTGGAAACACCATATATTTT
V: TRBV2; D: NA; size: NA; length: 15; J: TRBJ2-5; CDR3: CASDFAGSGGETQYF; DNA: TGTGCCAGCGATTTTGCGGGGTCAGGGGGAGAGACCCAGTACTTC